A single sample gave rise to the 8 T cell receptor beta chains below, sequenced in a study of CD8+CD57+ T cells in acquired aplastic anemia. TCR beta VDJ and CDR3 profiles were obtained from a genomic DNA template. TCRdb reanalysed the reads using MiXCR and keeps one entry per CDR3 protein. This sample yields about 130,000 distinct CDR3 sequences, of which 48% are seen a single time; about 2.5% belongs to the top ten. Sequencing input: sorted CD4+, CD8+, or CD8+CD57+ T cells (not recorded which) from PBMCs. These receptors were taken from a human donor in good health, serving as a control.

The chain combines TRBV2 with TRBJ2-3; 9 nucleotides line up with TRBD1. CDR1 SNHLY and CDR2 FYNNEI come from the germline V gene. The CDR3 loop spans 17 amino acids. V dropped 11 bases and J dropped 1; count of bases not matched to a gene: 16. In nucleotides, the CDR3 is TGTGCCGGACGAATAGGGACAGGGACGGTGGGCACAGATACGCAGTATTTT. Amino acid sequence: CAGRIGTGTVGTDTQYF.

In this sample, this clonotype turned up many times. CDR3 DNA sequence: TGTGCCACCAGTGAAGCGGGGGGGGTCACAGATACGCAGTATTTT. This encodes CATSEAGGVTDTQYF. J is TRBJ2-3 and V is TRBV24-1; TRBD2 agrees at 10 bases. The V gene end was trimmed by 4 bases and the J gene end by 2 bases; junction bases not matched to a gene: 2. CDR3 length equals 15 residues. Germline assignment: CDR1 KGHDR and CDR2 SFDVKD.

Only one count was recorded for this clonotype. As the CDR3 is not closed by the conserved phenylalanine or tryptophan, this likely results from a read error. The CDR3 DNA is TGTGCCAGCAGCCCGAAACCGGGACGGGGACCCAATCAGCCCCAGCATCTA. Translated: CASSPKPGRGPNQPQHL. The rearrangement joins TRBV12-3 or TRBV12-4 to TRBJ1-5; D may be TRBD1 (5 bases). Trimming stripped 6 bases from V and 3 bases from J, with 21 bases between. The CDR3 has 17 amino acids.

CDR3 region: CASSESGSSNQPQHF. CDR3 nucleotides: TGCGCCAGCAGTGAGTCAGGATCTAGCAATCAGCCCCAGCATTTT. V gene TRBV10-2 combines with J gene TRBJ1-5, with no clear D. The V and J ends lost 0 bases and 0 bases respectively, with 6 bases between them. The CDR3 runs to 15 residues. Per germline, CDR1 WSHSY and CDR2 SAAADI.

The chain links TRBV6-1 to TRBJ2-5; maybe TRBD2 (6 bases). This CDR3 contains 13 residues. Germline V gene lookup returns CDR1 MNHNS and CDR2 SASEGT. V was clipped by 4 bases and J by 4 bases, with 10 bases between them. This CDR3 reads CASSAVGGETQYF. The CDR3 DNA follows: TGTGCCAGCAGTGCAGTGGGAGGAGAGACCCAGTACTTC.

The chain recombines TRBV24-1 with TRBJ2-3; 7 bases fit TRBD1. The V segment lost 4 bases and the J segment 0 bases; nucleotides outside the gene matches: 6. Per germline, CDR1 KGHDR and CDR2 SFDVKD. The CDR3 runs to 16 residues. The CDR3 sequence: CATSDQGQASTDTQYF. DNA for the CDR3: TGTGCCACCAGTGACCAAGGACAGGCCAGCACAGATACGCAGTATTTT.

Only one count was recorded for this clonotype. The chain links TRBV19 to TRBJ1-2; 8 bases align to TRBD1. The germline V gene has CDR1 LNHDA and CDR2 SQIVND (reference sequence). This CDR3 is 17 amino acids long. The J segment lost 0 bases and the V segment lost 11 bases, leaving 17 bases of the junction unmatched. In DNA form, the CDR3 reads TGTGCCTGGAGCCCCAGACAGCAGGGGGCGCCTAACTATGGCTACACCTTC. It is translated as CAWSPRQQGAPNYGYTF.

This clonotype came up many times. This chain uses TRBV6-2 or TRBV6-3 with TRBJ1-2; 7 nucleotides align to TRBD1. The CDR3 totals 13 residues. Losses at the gene ends were 0 bases for V and 8 bases for J; bases not matched to a gene: 3. CDR1 and CDR2 from the germline V gene are MNHEY and SVGEGT. CDR3 nucleotide sequence: TGTGCCAGCAGTTACTCGGGACAGCTGGGCTACACCTTC. Its translation: CASSYSGQLGYTF.